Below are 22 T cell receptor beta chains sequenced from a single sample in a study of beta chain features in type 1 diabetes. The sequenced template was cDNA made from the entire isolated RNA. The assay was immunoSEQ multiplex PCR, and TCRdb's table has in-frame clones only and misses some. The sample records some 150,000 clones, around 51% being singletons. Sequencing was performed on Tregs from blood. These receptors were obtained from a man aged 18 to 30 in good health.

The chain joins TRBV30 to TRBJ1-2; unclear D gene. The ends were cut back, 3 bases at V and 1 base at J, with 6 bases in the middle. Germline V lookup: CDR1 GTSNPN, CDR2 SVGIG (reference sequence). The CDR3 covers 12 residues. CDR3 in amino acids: CAWRPSNYGYTF. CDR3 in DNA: TGTGCCTGGAGGCCTAGTAACTATGGCTACACCTTC. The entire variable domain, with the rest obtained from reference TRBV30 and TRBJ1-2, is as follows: SQTIHQWPATLVQPVGSPLSLECTVEGTSNPNLYWYRQAAGRGLQLLFYSVGIGQISSEVPQNLSASRPQDRQFILSSKKLLLSDSGFYLCAWRPSNYGYTFGSGTRLTVV.

The DNA for the CDR3 is TGTGCCAGTAGCATCCGGCGAGGCACCGGGGAGCTGTTTTTT. Its protein is CASSIRRGTGELFF. The rearrangement joins TRBV19 to TRBJ2-2; no definite D call. Germline CDR1 reads LNHDA; CDR2 reads SQIVND (reference sequence). V was trimmed by 6 bases and J by 4 bases, leaving 12 bases between them. This CDR3 is built from 14 residues. Looking up the rest from reference TRBV19 and TRBJ2-2 gives the full variable domain: DGGITQSPKYLFRKEGQNVTLSCEQNLNHDAMYWYRQDPGQGLRLIYYSQIVNDFQKGDIAEGYSVSREKKESFPLTVTSAQKNPTAFYLCASSIRRGTGELFFGEGSRLTVL.

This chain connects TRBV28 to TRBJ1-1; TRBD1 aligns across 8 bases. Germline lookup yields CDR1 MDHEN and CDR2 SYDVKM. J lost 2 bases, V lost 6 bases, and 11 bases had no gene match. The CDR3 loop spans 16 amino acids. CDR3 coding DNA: TGTGCCAGCAGCCCCAGTCAGGGGGCGGGAAACACTGAAGCTTTCTTT. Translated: CASSPSQGAGNTEAFF.

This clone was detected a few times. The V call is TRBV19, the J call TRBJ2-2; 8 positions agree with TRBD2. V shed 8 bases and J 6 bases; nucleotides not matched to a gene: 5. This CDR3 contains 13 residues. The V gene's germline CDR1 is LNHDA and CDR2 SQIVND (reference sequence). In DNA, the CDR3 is TGTGCCAGTTCCGGACTAGCCTCCGGGGAGCTGTTTTTT. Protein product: CASSGLASGELFF.

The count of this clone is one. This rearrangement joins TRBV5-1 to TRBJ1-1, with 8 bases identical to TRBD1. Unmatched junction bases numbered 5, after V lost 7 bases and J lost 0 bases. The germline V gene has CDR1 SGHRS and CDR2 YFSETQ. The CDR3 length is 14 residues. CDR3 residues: CASSRQGMNTEAFF. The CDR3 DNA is TGCGCCAGCTCTAGACAGGGGATGAACACTGAAGCTTTCTTT.

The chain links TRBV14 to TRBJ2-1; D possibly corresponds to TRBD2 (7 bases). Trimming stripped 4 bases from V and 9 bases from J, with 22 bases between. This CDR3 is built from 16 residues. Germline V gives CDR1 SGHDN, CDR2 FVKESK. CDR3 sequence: CASSLPGAGVVGEQFF. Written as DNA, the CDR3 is TGTGCCAGCAGCCTACCAGGGGCGGGAGTCGTCGGTGAGCAGTTCTTC.

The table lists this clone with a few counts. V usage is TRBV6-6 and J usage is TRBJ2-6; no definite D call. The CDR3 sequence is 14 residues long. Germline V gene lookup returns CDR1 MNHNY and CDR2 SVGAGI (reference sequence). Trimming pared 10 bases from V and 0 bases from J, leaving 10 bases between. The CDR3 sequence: CATTAPSGANVLTF. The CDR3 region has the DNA TGTGCCACCACAGCCCCCTCTGGGGCCAACGTCCTGACTTTC.

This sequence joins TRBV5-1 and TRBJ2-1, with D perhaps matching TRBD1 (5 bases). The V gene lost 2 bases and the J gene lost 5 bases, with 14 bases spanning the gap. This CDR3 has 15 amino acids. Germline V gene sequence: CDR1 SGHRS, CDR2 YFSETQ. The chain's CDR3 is CASSLTGSANNEQFF. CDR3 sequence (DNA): TGCGCCAGCAGCTTAACAGGAAGTGCGAACAATGAGCAGTTCTTC.

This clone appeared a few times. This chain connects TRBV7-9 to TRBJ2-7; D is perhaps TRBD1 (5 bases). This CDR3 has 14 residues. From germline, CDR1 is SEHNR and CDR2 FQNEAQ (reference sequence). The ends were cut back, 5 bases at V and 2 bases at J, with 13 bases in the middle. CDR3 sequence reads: CASSPGGAAYEQYF. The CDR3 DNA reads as TGTGCCAGCAGCCCCGGTGGGGCAGCCTACGAGCAGTACTTC.

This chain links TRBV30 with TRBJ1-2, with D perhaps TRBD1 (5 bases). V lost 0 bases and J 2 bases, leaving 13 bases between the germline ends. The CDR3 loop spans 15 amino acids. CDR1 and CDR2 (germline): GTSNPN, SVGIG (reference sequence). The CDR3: CAWSVWGLPNYGYTF. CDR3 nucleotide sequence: TGTGCCTGGAGTGTCTGGGGACTGCCGAACTATGGCTACACCTTC.

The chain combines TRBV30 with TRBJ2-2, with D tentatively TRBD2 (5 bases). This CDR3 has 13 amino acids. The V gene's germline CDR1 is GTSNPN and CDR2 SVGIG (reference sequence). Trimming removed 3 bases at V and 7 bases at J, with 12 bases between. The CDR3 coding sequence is TGTGCCTGGAGCGTGGGAGTAGGCGGGGAGCTGTTTTTT. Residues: CAWSVGVGGELFF.

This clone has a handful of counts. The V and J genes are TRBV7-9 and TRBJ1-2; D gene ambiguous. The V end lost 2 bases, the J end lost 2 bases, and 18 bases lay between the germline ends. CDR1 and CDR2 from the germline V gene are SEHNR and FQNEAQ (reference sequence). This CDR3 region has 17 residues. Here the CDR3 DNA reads TGTGCCAGCAGCTTACTTCCAAGGAGTTTTTTAAACTATGGCTACACCTTC. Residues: CASSLLPRSFLNYGYTF.

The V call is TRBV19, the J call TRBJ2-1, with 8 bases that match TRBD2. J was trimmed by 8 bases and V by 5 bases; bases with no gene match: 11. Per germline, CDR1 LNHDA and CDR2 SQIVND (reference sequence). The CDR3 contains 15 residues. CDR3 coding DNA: TGTGCCAGTAGTCCCCCGGGGGGGCGGGAGGATGAGCAGTTCTTC. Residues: CASSPPGGREDEQFF.

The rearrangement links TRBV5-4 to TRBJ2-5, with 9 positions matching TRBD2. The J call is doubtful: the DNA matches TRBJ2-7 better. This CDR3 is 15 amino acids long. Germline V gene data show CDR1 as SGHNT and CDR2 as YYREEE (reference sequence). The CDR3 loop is CASSLKTSGLYEQYF. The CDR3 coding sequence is TGTGCCAGCAGCTTGAAGACTAGCGGTCTCTACGAGCAGTACTTC.

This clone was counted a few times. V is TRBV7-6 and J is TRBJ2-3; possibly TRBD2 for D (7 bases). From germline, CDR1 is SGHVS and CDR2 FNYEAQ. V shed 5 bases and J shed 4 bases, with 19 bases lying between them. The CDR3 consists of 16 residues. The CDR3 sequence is CASSPRGGVLADTQYF. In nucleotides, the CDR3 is TGTGCCAGCAGCCCCAGGGGAGGGGTTCTAGCAGATACGCAGTATTTT.

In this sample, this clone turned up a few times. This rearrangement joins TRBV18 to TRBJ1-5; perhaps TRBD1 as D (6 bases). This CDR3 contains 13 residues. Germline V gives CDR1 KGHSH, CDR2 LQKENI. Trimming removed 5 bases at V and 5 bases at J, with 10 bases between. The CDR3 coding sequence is TGTGCCAGCTCAGGCCGACAGGATCAGCCCCAGCATTTT. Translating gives CASSGRQDQPQHF. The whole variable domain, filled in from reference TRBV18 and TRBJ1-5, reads NAGVMQNPRHLVRRRGQEARLRCSPMKGHSHVYWYRQLPEEGLKFMVYLQKENIIDESGMPKERFSAEFPKEGPSILRIQQVVRGDSAAYFCASSGRQDQPQHFGDGTRLSIL.

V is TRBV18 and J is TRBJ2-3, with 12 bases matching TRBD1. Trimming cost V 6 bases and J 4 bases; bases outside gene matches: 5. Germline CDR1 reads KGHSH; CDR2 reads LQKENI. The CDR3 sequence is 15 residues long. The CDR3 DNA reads TGTGCCAGCTCTGTCGGGACAGGGGGCGCAGATACGCAGTATTTT. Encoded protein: CASSVGTGGADTQYF.

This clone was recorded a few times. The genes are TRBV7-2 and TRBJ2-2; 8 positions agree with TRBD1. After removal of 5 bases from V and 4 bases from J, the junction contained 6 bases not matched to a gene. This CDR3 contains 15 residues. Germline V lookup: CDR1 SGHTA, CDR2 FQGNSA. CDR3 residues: CASSMTGVLTGELFF. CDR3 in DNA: TGTGCCAGCAGCATGACAGGGGTGCTCACCGGGGAGCTGTTTTTT.

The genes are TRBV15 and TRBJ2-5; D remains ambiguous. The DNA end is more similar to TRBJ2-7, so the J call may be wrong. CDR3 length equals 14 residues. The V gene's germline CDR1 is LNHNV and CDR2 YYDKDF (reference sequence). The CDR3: CATSRVQSSYEQYF. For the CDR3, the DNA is TGTGCCACCAGCAGAGTACAGAGCTCCTACGAGCAGTACTTC.

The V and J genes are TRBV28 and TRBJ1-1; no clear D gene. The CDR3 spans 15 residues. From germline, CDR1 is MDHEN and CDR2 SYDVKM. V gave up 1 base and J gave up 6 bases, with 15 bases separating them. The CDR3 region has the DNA TGTGCCAGCAGTTTATTCCGGCACCTAGGCGCTGAAGCTTTCTTT. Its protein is CASSLFRHLGAEAFF.

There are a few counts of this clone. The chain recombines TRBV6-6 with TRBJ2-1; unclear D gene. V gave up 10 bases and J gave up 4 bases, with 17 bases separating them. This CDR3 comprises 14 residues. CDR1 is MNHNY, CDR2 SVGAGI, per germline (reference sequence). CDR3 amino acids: CATRSRVPYNEQFF. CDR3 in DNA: TGTGCCACCCGTAGCCGGGTCCCATACAATGAGCAGTTCTTC.

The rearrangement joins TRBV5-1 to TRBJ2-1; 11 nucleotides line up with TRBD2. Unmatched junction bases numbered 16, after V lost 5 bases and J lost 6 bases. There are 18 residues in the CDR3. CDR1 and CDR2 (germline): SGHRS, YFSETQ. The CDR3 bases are TGCGCCAGCAGGATACAAGAACTAGCGGGAGTTTATCCCAATGAGCAGTTCTTC. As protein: CASRIQELAGVYPNEQFF.